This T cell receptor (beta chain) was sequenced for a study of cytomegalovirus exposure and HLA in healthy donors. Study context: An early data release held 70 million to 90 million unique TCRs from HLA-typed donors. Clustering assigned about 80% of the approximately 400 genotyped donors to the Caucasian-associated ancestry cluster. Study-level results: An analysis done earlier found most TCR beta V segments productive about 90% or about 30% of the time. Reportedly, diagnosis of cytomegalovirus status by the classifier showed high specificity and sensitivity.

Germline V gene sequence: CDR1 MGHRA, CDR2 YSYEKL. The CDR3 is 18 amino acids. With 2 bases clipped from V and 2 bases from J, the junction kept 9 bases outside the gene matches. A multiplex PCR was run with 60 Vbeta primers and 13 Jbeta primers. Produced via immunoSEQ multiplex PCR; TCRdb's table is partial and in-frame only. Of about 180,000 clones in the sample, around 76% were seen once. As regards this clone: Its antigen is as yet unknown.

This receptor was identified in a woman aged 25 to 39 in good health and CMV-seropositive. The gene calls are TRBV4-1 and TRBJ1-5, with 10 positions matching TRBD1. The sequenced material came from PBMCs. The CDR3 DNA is TGCGCCAGCAGCCAATATTCATCCGGGACAGGGGGCAATCAGCCCCAGCATTTT. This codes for CASSQYSSGTGGNQPQHF.